This T cell receptor (beta chain) was obtained from a study of cytomegalovirus exposure and HLA in healthy donors. Method: immunoSEQ multiplex PCR; TCRdb's copy keeps in-frame clones and lacks some. Of 65,000 or so clones detected, about 90% appear once; the ten largest clones hold 1.3%. A remark on this clone: Its matching antigen is unknown.

Study findings and constraints: The classifier was said to identify cytomegalovirus status with high specificity and sensitivity. Through in vitro validation, a few CMV-associated chains were shown to be specific for CMV antigens.

The specimen sequenced was PBMCs. The receptor's source is a woman between 18 and 29 years old in good health and CMV-seronegative.

CDR3 in amino acids: CASSEWSGAEQYF. For the CDR3, the DNA is TGCGCCAGCAGTGAGTGGTCAGGTGCCGAGCAGTACTTC. The chain carries TRBV10-1 and TRBJ2-7; D is uncertain. Trimming removed 1 base from V and 6 bases from J, with 10 bases in between. CDR1 and CDR2 from the germline V gene are WNHNN and SYGVQD (reference sequence). The CDR3 is 13 residues long.